This T cell receptor beta chain was found in a study of T cell changes during pregnancy in multiple sclerosis. Libraries were prepared by immunoSEQ multiplex PCR; TCRdb keeps only in-frame clonotypes and omits some of them. There are 50,000 or so clones in the sample; approximately 92% occur only once, and 0.95% to 1.5% lies in the top ten. Sequences were derived from peripheral blood, sampled after pregnancy. The sequence was collected from a female donor in good health, enrolled as a control in a pregnancy study.

CDR3 protein: CASSLGGTLETQYF. DNA of the CDR3: TGTGCCAGCAGCCTTGGGGGCACCCTAGAGACCCAGTACTTC. This rearrangement joins TRBV9 to TRBJ2-5; a possible D gene is TRBD1 (6 bases). V lost 4 bases to trimming and J lost 4 bases, with 14 bases between them. The germline V gene has CDR1 SGDLS and CDR2 YYNGEE. The length of the CDR3 is 14 residues.